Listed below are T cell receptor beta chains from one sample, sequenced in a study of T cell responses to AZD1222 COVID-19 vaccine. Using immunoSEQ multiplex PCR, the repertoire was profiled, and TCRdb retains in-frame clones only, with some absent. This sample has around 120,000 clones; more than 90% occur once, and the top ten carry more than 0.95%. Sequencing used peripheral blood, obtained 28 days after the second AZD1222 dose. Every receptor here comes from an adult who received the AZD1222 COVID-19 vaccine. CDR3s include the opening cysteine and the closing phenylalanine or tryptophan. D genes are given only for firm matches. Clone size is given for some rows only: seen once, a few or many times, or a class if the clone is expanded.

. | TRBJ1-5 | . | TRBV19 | TGTGCCAGTATTTGGGGGCTGTGGGGCAATCAGCCCCAGCATTTT | CASIWGLWGNQPQHF
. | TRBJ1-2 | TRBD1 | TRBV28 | TGTGCCAGCAGTTCCGACAGGGCCCTTCCAGATGGCTACACCTTC | CASSSDRALPDGYTF
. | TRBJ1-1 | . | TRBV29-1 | TGCAGCGTCCCGGGACGGATTAACACTGAAGCTTTCTTT | CSVPGRINTEAFF
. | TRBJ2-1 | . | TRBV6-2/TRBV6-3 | TGTGCCAGCAGTTACATTTCCCCATCGGGTAGTGAGCAGTTCTTC | CASSYISPSGSEQFF
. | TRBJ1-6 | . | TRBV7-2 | TGTGCCACCGGGGAATACGGGAATTCACCCCTCCACTTT | CATGEYGNSPLHF
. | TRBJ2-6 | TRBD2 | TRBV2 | TGTGCCAGCAGTCCCCGACTAGCGGGAAACTCTGGGGCCAACGTCCTGACTTTC | CASSPRLAGNSGANVLTF
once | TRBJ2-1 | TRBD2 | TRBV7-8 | TGTGCCAGCAGCTCACCGGGACTAGCGCAATTTTACAATGAGCAGTTCTTC | CASSSPGLAQFYNEQFF
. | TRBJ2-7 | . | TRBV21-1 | TGTGCCAGCAGCAGGGGAGGGAACAGCGCCTACGAGCAGTACTTC | CASSRGGNSAYEQYF
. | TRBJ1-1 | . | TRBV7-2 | TGTGCCAGCAGCGTCCAGGGAAGGCTCACTGAAGCTTTCTTT | CASSVQGRLTEAFF
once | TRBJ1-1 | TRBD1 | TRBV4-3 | TGCGCCAGCAGCCAACGACAGGGTTCTGAAGCTTTCTTT | CASSQRQGSEAFF
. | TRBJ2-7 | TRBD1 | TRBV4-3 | TGCGCCAGCAGCCAAGATCCCCCACATCGGACAGGGTACGAGCAGTACTTC | CASSQDPPHRTGYEQYF
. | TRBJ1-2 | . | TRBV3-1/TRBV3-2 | TGTGCCAGCAGCCACATAGGGCTGAACTATGGCTACACCTTC | CASSHIGLNYGYTF
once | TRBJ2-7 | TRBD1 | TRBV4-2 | TGTGCCAGCAGCCCCAGGGTAGGGGGCTATTACGAGCAGTACTTC | CASSPRVGGYYEQYF
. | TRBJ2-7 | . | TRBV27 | TGTGCCAGCAGTGAACGGGGGCTAGGACTGGGGCAGTACTTC | CASSERGLGLGQYF
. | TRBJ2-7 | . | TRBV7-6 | TGTGCCAGCAGCTTTCGTCCCTCGAAGCGGGCAGGCTACGAGCAGTACTTC | CASSFRPSKRAGYEQYF
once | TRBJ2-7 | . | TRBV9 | TGTGCCAGCAGCGTACAGGGTCGGGAGAGGGGGGAGCAGTACTTC | CASSVQGRERGEQYF
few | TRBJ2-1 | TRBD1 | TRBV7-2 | TGTGCCAGCAGCCCAGGGGGTTCTTACTACAATGAGCAGTTCTTC | CASSPGGSYYNEQFF
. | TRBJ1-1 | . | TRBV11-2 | TGTGCCAGCAGCCGCAGTGGGGACACTGAAGCTTTCTTT | CASSRSGDTEAFF
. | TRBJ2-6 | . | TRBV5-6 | TGTGCCAGCAGCCCCTCGATGAAGGCAGGGGCCAACGTCCTGACTTTC | CASSPSMKAGANVLTF
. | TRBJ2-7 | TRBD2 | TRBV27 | TGTGCCAGCAGTTTACGGGAGGGGGAGCAGTACTTC | CASSLREGEQYF
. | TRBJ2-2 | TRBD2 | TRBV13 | TGTGCCAGCAGCGGGACCGGGACTAGCGTGTTCCCCGGGGAGCTGTTTTTT | CASSGTGTSVFPGELFF
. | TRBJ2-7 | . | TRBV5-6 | TGTGCCAGCACCGCGGGGGCCACGACCTACGAGCAGTACTTC | CASTAGATTYEQYF
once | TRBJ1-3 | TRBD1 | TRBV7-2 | TGTGCCAGCAGCTCCGGGACAGACGGAAACACCATATATTTT | CASSSGTDGNTIYF
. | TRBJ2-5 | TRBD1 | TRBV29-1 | TGCAGCGTTCAAAGACAGGGTCAAGAGACCCAGTACTTC | CSVQRQGQETQYF
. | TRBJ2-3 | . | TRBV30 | TGTGCCTGGAGTTACGGCATCATGGGGGATACGCAGTATTTT | CAWSYGIMGDTQYF
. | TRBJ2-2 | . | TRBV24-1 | TGTGCCACCAGTGATTCCAACAGAGTCACCGGGGAGCTGTTTTTT | CATSDSNRVTGELFF
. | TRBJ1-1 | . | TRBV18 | TGTGCCAGCTCACCACCGAGGGGGACTGAAGCTTTCTTT | CASSPPRGTEAFF
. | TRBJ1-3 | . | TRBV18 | TGTGCCAGCTCACCACTGAAGTCAGATGTCTCTGGAAACACCATATATTTT | CASSPLKSDVSGNTIYF
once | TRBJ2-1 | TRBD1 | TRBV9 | TGTGCCAGCACTTCGACAGGGTCCAACAATGAGCAGTTCTTC | CASTSTGSNNEQFF
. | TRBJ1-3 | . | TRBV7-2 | TGTGCCAGCAGCGCCACAACCGTCTCTGGAAACACCATATATTTT | CASSATTVSGNTIYF
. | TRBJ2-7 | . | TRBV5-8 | TGTGCCAGCAGCACCATAAGAGACGAGCAGTACTTC | CASSTIRDEQYF
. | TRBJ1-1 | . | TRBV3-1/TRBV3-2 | TGTGCCAGCAGCCAAGCGAACACTGAAGCTTTCTTT | CASSQANTEAFF
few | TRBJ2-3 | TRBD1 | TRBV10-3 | TGTGCCATCAGTGAGTGGACAGGGGAGTCAGATACGCAGTATTTT | CAISEWTGESDTQYF